This T cell receptor beta chain appears in the sequencing data of a study of blood T cell repertoires in COVID-19. This clone has just a few counts. Between the trimmed V and J ends, which lost 6 bases and 4 bases, there was a span of 13 bases. The CDR3 spans 13 residues. Germline CDR1 and CDR2: SGDLS and YYNGEE. In the study's own analysis: Quantification of nucleated cells was approximated via reference gene primer amplification. Using immunoSEQ multiplex PCR, the repertoire was profiled, and TCRdb retains in-frame clones only, with some absent. V and J calls and clone size come straight from that table; D and trimming were deduced from the DNA. The table records about 270,000 clones, 89% of them present only once.

V usage is TRBV9 and J usage is TRBJ1-1; weak D call: TRBD1 (5 bases). The source material was peripheral blood. The receptor comes from a man between 45 and 60 years old with acute or convalescent COVID-19. CDR3 DNA: TGTGCCAGCAATGGGGGGAGTGGCACTGAAGCTTTCTTT. This gives the protein CASNGGSGTEAFF.